This T cell receptor beta chain is drawn from a study of vaccination and CD4 T cells after COVID-19. Study as a whole: Participants were vaccinated with two doses, given as either BNT162b2 or mRNA-1273 vaccine. The stimulus for the cells was overlapping spike peptides derived from SARS-CoV-2, HCoV-NL63, HCoV-OC43 and HCoV-229E.

V shed 8 bases, J shed 0 bases, and the junction held 13 bases outside the gene matches. Germline CDR1 is SNHLY and CDR2 is FYNNEI. The CDR3 has 18 amino acids. Treatment meaning: roughly nine-day PBMC culture with coronavirus spike peptide pools or control peptides (ViraFEST assay). PCR tests turned positive between March and December 2020, before US Alpha, Beta and Delta variants. At days 3 and 7, half the medium was exchanged for fresh IL-2 medium. This clonotype appeared a few times. Its antigen is unidentified. Scientists ran DNA taken from cultured CD4+ T cells through the Oncomine TCR Beta short-read assay for sequencing. TCRdb re-derived calls from the PCR reads in MiXCR, one entry per CDR3 protein. The data show about 15,000 distinct CDR3 sequences, with roughly 36% seen just once and roughly 34% held by the top ten.

This chain links TRBV2 with TRBJ1-5, with 10 bases aligning to TRBD1. This clonotype was obtained from a human donor with COVID-19. Sequences were obtained from cultured CD4+ T cells from blood. CDR3: CASRPMTGGRGSNQPQHF. The CDR3 coding sequence is TGTGCCAGCCGCCCGATGACAGGGGGCCGAGGTAGCAATCAGCCCCAGCATTTT.